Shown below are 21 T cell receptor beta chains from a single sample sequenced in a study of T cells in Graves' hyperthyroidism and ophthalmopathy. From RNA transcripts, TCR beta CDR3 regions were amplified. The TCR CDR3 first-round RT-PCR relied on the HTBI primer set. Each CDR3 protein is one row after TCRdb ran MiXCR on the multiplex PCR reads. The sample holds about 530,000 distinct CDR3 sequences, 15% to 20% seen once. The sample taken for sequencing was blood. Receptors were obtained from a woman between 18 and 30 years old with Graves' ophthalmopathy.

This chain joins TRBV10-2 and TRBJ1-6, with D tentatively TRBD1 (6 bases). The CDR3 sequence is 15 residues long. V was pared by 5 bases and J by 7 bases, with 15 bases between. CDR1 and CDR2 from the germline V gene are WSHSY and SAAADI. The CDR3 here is CASSMNRAYNSPLHF. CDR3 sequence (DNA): TGCGCCAGCAGTATGAACAGGGCATACAATTCACCCCTCCACTTT.

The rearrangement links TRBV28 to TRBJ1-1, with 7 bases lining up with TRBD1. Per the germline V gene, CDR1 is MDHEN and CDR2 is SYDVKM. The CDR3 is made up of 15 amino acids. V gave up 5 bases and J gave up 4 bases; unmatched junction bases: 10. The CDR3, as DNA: TGTGCCAGCAGTCCCCCGTGGACAGGTTTCACTGAAGCTTTCTTT. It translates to CASSPPWTGFTEAFF. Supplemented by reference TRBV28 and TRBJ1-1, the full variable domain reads DVKVTQSSRYLVKRTGEKVFLECVQDMDHENMFWYRQDPGLGLRLIYFSYDVKMKEKGDIPEGYSVSREKKERFSLILESASTNQTSMYLCASSPPWTGFTEAFFGQGTRLTVV.

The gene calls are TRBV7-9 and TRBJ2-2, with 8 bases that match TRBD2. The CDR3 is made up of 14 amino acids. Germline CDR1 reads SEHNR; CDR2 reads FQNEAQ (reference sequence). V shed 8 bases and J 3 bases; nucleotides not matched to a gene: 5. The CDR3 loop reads CASVLAAHTGELFF. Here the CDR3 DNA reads TGTGCCAGCGTACTAGCGGCGCACACCGGGGAGCTGTTTTTT.

CDR3 coding DNA: TGTGCCAGCATTTCAGGGACAGGACTGAACACTGAAGCTTTCTTT. Translated: CASISGTGLNTEAFF. The V call is TRBV27, the J call TRBJ1-1; 8 positions match TRBD1. The CDR3 runs to 15 residues. Losses at the gene ends were 7 bases for V and 0 bases for J; bases not matched to a gene: 7. CDR1 is MNHEY, CDR2 SMNVEV, per germline (reference sequence).

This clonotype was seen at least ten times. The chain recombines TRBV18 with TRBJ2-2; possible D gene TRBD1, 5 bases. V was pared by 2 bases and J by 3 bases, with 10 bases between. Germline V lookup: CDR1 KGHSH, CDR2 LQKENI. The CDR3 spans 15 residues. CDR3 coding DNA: TGTGCCAGCTCACCATATAAGGGGCACACCGGGGAGCTGTTTTTT. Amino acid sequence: CASSPYKGHTGELFF.

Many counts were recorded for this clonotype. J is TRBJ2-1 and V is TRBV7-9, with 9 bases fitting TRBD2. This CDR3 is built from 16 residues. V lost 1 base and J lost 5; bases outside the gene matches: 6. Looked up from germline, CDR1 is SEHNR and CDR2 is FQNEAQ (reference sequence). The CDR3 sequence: CASSLGTSETNNEQFF. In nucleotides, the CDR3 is TGTGCCAGCAGCTTAGGGACTAGCGAAACCAACAATGAGCAGTTCTTC.

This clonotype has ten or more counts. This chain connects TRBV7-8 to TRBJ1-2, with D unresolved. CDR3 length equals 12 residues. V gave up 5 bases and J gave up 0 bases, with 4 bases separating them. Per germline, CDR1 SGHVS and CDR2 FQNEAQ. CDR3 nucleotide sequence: TGTGCCAGCAGCGAACCTAACTATGGCTACACCTTC. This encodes CASSEPNYGYTF.

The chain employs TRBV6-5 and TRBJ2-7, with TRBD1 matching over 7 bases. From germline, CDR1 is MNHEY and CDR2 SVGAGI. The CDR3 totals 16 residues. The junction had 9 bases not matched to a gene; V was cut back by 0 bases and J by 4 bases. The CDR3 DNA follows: TGTGCCAGCAGTTACTCGATTGCAGGGGGAACTTACGAGCAGTACTTC. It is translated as CASSYSIAGGTYEQYF.

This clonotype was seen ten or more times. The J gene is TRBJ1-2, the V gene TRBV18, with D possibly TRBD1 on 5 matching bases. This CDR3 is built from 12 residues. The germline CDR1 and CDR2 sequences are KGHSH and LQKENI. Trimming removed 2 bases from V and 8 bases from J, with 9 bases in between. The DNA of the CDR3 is TGTGCCAGCTCACCAATCGGGGACGGCTACACCTTC. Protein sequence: CASSPIGDGYTF.

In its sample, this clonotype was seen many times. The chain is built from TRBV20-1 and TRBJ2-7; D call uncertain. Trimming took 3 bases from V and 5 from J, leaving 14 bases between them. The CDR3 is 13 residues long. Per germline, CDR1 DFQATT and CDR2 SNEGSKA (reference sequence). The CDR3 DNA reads TGCAGTGCTAGGGCTGGAGCACACCACGAGCAGTACTTC. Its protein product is CSARAGAHHEQYF.

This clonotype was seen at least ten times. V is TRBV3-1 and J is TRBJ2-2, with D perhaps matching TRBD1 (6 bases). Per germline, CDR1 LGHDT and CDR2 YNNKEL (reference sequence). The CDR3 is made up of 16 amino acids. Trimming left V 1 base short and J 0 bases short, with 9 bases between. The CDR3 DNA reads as TGTGCCAGCAGCCAAGTAGGGGGTTCGAACACCGGGGAGCTGTTTTTT. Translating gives CASSQVGGSNTGELFF.

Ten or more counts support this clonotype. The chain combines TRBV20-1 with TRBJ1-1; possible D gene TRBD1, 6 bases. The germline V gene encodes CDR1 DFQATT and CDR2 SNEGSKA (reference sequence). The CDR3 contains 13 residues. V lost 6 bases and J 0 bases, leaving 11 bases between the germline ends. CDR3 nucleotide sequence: TGCAGTGCCCCGGACAGCATGAACACTGAAGCTTTCTTT. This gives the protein CSAPDSMNTEAFF.

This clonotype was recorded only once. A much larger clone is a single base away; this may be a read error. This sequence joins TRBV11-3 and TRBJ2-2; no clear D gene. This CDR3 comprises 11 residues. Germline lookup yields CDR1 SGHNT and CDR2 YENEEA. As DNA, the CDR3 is TGTGCCGGCAGCCAGACCGGGGAGCTGTTTTTT. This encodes CAGSQTGELFF.

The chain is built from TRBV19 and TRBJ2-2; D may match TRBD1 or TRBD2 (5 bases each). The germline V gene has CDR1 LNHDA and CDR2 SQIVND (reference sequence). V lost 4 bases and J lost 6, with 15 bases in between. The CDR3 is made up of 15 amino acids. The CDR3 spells CASSNIGEGAGELFF. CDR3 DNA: TGTGCCAGTAGTAATATCGGGGAAGGGGCCGGGGAGCTGTTTTTT.

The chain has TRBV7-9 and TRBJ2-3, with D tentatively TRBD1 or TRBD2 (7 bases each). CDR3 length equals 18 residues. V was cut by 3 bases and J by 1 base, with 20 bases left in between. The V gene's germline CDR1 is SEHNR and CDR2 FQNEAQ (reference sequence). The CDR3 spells CASSFQSGAGGGTDTQYF. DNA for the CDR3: TGTGCCAGCAGCTTCCAGTCCGGGGCAGGGGGGGGCACAGATACGCAGTATTTT.

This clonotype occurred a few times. The DNA of the CDR3 is TGTGCCAGCAGTCTATTCAGGTACAATGAGCAGTTCTTC. It yields the protein CASSLFRYNEQFF. This rearrangement joins TRBV2 to TRBJ2-1; no clear D gene. The CDR3 is 13 residues long. Per the germline V gene, CDR1 is SNHLY and CDR2 is FYNNEI. Trimming took 5 bases from V and 4 from J, leaving 9 bases between them.

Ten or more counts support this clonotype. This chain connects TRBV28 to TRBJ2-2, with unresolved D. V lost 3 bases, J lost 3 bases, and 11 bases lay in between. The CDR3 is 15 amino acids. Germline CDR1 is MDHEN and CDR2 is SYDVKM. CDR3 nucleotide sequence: TGTGCCAGCAGTTTGCTGTGGGCCGACACCGGGGAGCTGTTTTTT. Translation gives CASSLLWADTGELFF.

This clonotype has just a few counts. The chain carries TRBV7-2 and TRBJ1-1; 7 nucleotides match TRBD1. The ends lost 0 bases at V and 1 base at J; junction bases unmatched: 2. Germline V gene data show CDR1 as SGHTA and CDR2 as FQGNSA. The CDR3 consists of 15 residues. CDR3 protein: CASSLATGSNTEAFF. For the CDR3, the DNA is TGTGCCAGCAGCTTAGCGACAGGGTCGAACACTGAAGCTTTCTTT.

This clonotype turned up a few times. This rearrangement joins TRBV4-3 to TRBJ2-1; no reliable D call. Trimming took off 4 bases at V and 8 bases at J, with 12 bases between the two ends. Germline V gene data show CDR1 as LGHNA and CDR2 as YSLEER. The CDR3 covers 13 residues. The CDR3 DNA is TGCGCCAGCAGCCTGGGGTCGGTCCATGAGCAGTTCTTC. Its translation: CASSLGSVHEQFF.

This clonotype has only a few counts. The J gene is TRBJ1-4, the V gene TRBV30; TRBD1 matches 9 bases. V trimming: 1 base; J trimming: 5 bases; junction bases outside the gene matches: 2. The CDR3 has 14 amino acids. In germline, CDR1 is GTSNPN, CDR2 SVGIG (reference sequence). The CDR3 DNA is TGTGCCTGGAGTGGCGGGACAGGGAATGAAAAACTGTTTTTT. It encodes CAWSGGTGNEKLFF.

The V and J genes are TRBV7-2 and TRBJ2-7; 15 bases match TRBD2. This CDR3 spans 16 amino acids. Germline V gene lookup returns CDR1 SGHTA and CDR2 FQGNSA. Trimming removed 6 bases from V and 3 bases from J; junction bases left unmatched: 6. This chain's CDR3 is CASSWGLAGGIYEQYF. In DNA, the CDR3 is TGTGCCAGCAGTTGGGGACTAGCGGGGGGAATCTACGAGCAGTACTTC.